Listed below are T cell receptor beta chains from one sample, sequenced in a study of cytomegalovirus exposure and HLA in healthy donors. Clones were read by immunoSEQ multiplex PCR, and TCRdb kept only the in-frame ones, dropping some. The sample includes 95,000 to 150,000 clones, about 81% of them seen just once. Sample: PBMCs. These receptors all stem from a woman aged 30 to 39 in good health and CMV-seronegative. The CDR3 runs from the conserved cysteine through the conserved F or W. A D gene is named only where the DNA matches it firmly. Some rows mark clone size as missing; the rest say once, few, many or name a class of expanded clone.

j_call clone_size v_call d_call cdr3_aa cdr3_nt
TRBJ2-1 - TRBV7-2 TRBD1 CASSLGTGTEQFF TGTGCCAGCAGCTTAGGGACAGGGACAGAGCAGTTCTTC
TRBJ2-5 - TRBV19 TRBD1 CASNPTGMFETQYF TGTGCCAGTAACCCGACAGGGATGTTCGAGACCCAGTACTTC
TRBJ1-3 - TRBV4-1 - CASSQGTSRDPGNTIYF TGCGCCAGCAGCCAAGGAACCTCCAGGGATCCGGGAAACACCATATATTTT
TRBJ1-6 - TRBV9 TRBD1 CASSPLDRDNSPLHF TGTGCCAGCAGCCCCCTCGACAGGGATAATTCACCCCTCCACTTT
TRBJ1-1 - TRBV7-2 - CASSRTLRTEAFF TGTGCCAGCAGCCGAACATTGCGGACTGAAGCTTTCTTT
TRBJ2-7 few TRBV7-2 - CASTRGPDYEQYF TGTGCCAGCACCCGCGGGCCGGACTACGAGCAGTACTTC
TRBJ2-5 - TRBV15 - CATSSPQGSKETQYF TGTGCCACCAGCAGTCCACAGGGAAGTAAAGAGACCCAGTACTTC
TRBJ1-1 - TRBV30 - CAWSVGRDTEAFF TGTGCCTGGAGTGTGGGGAGGGACACTGAAGCTTTCTTT
TRBJ1-5 - TRBV12-5 - CTSGFPGGLNQPQHF TGTACTAGTGGTTTCCCGGGGGGTCTAAATCAGCCCCAGCATTTT
TRBJ1-1 - TRBV5-1 - CASSLDPTIDTEAFF TGCGCCAGCAGCTTGGATCCGACTATCGACACTGAAGCTTTCTTT
TRBJ2-7 - TRBV28 TRBD2 CASIPRTGTSGSHEQYF TGTGCCAGCATTCCTAGAACTGGGACTAGCGGGTCCCACGAGCAGTACTTC
TRBJ2-1 - TRBV2 - CASSARSPAINEQFF TGTGCCAGCAGTGCTCGGAGTCCTGCCATTAATGAGCAGTTCTTC
TRBJ2-3 - TRBV4-2 - CASSPLVGYTDTQYF TGTGCCAGCAGTCCGTTGGTCGGGTACACAGATACGCAGTATTTT
TRBJ1-3 - TRBV28 - CATYLEHTIYF TGTGCCACCTACCTGGAGCACACCATATATTTT
TRBJ1-1 - TRBV6-1 - CASSLTGGHTEAFF TGTGCCAGCAGTCTCACGGGGGGGCACACTGAAGCTTTCTTT
TRBJ2-3 - TRBV5-1 TRBD1 CASSPGTGASADTQYF TGCGCCAGCAGCCCAGGGACAGGGGCGTCCGCAGATACGCAGTATTTT
TRBJ1-4 - TRBV15 TRBD1 CATSRGDRGGNEKLFF TGTGCCACCAGCAGAGGCGACAGGGGAGGTAATGAAAAACTGTTTTTT
TRBJ2-7 - TRBV2 TRBD1 CASYRTGQTYEQYF TGTGCCAGCTACCGGACAGGGCAGACCTACGAGCAGTACTTC
TRBJ2-3 once TRBV4-2 TRBD2 CASSSLAGGLTDTQYF TGTGCCAGCAGTTCCCTAGCGGGGGGGTTGACAGATACGCAGTATTTT
TRBJ2-7 once TRBV18 TRBD2 CASSPGLAGGDYEQYF TGTGCCAGCTCACCTGGACTAGCGGGGGGGGACTACGAGCAGTACTTC
TRBJ1-5 - TRBV4-1 - CASSQDMQAPQPQHF TGCGCCAGCAGCCAAGATATGCAGGCCCCCCAGCCCCAGCATTTT
TRBJ2-7 - TRBV27 TRBD2 CASSSRSGERPYEQYF TGTGCCAGCAGTTCCCGTAGCGGGGAGAGGCCATACGAGCAGTACTTC
TRBJ2-1 few TRBV10-3 - CALSRGAFNEQFF TGTGCCCTCTCCAGGGGCGCTTTCAATGAGCAGTTCTTC
TRBJ2-1 - TRBV19 TRBD2 CASRRSGRGTDEQFF TGTGCCAGTAGACGAAGCGGGAGGGGGACCGATGAGCAGTTCTTC
TRBJ2-1 - TRBV11-3 - CASSLEQGSYNEQFF TGTGCCAGCAGCTTAGAGCAGGGCTCCTACAATGAGCAGTTCTTC
TRBJ2-7 once TRBV6-5 TRBD1 CASSYSGQGARQYF TGTGCCAGCAGTTACTCCGGACAGGGGGCGAGACAGTACTTC
TRBJ1-2 - TRBV14 - CASSPQWRTGDGYTF TGTGCCAGCAGCCCCCAATGGAGGACGGGGGATGGCTACACCTTC
TRBJ1-3 - TRBV5-1 - CASSYSPEPLNTIYF TGCGCCAGCAGTTACAGTCCCGAGCCGTTAAACACCATATATTTT
TRBJ1-2 once TRBV27 - CASGAGINYGYTF TGTGCCAGCGGGGCTGGGATTAACTATGGCTACACCTTC
TRBJ1-5 - TRBV15 - CATSRYYSNQPQHF TGTGCCACCAGCAGGTACTATAGCAATCAGCCCCAGCATTTT
TRBJ2-1 - TRBV5-1 TRBD2 CASSTGLAGYEQFF TGCGCCAGCAGCACCGGACTAGCGGGGTATGAGCAGTTCTTC
TRBJ2-1 - TRBV6-6 TRBD1 CASSYPGQGYNEQFF TGTGCCAGCAGTTACCCCGGACAGGGGTACAATGAGCAGTTCTTC
TRBJ2-7 - TRBV29-1 - CSVDAGTIPYEQYF TGCAGCGTTGATGCCGGGACAATCCCCTACGAGCAGTACTTC
TRBJ2-1 - TRBV2 TRBD2 CASSRRLAGNRRYNEQFF TGTGCCAGCAGTAGACGCCTAGCGGGAAACCGCCGGTACAATGAGCAGTTCTTC
TRBJ1-2 - TRBV6-1 TRBD1 CASRTGDRVYGYTF TGTGCCAGCAGGACTGGGGACAGGGTGTATGGCTACACCTTC
TRBJ2-5 - TRBV7-2 - CASSRTVEETQYF TGTGCCAGCAGTCGAACAGTGGAAGAGACCCAGTACTTC
TRBJ2-5 once TRBV23-1 TRBD2 CASSQGLAGVQETQYF TGCGCCAGCAGTCAAGGTCTAGCGGGAGTTCAAGAGACCCAGTACTTC
TRBJ2-7 - TRBV5-1 TRBD1 CASTRTGGAYEQYF TGCGCCAGCACTCGGACAGGGGGTGCCTACGAGCAGTACTTC
TRBJ2-2 - TRBV9 TRBD2 CASSVALLAGVQGELFF TGTGCCAGCAGCGTAGCTTTGCTAGCGGGAGTACAGGGGGAGCTGTTTTTT
TRBJ2-2 few TRBV5-1 TRBD2 CASSLAVTSGYPRELFF TGCGCCAGCAGCTTGGCCGTCACTAGCGGGTATCCAAGGGAGCTGTTTTTT
TRBJ2-7 - TRBV7-9 TRBD1 CASSRDEGQDSYEQYF TGTGCCAGCAGCCGAGACGAGGGACAGGACTCCTACGAGCAGTACTTC
TRBJ2-5 - TRBV30 TRBD1 CAWRRDRGIETQYF TGTGCCTGGCGCCGGGACAGGGGGATAGAGACCCAGTACTTC
TRBJ2-7 - TRBV27 TRBD2 CASGLAGRREQYF TGTGCCAGCGGACTAGCGGGCAGGAGAGAGCAGTACTTC
TRBJ2-5 - TRBV21-1 - CASSKSEGTETQYF TGTGCCAGCAGCAAATCCGAGGGAACGGAGACCCAGTACTTC
TRBJ1-1 - TRBV30 - CAWRRPTVNTEAFF TGTGCCTGGAGGAGACCGACAGTGAACACTGAAGCTTTCTTT
TRBJ2-2 once TRBV11-2 - CASSLALGELFF TGTGCCAGCAGCTTAGCTCTAGGGGAGCTGTTTTTT
TRBJ2-1 - TRBV15 TRBD2 CATSREGAGGRDEQFF TGTGCCACCAGCAGAGAAGGAGCGGGAGGGCGGGATGAGCAGTTCTTC
TRBJ1-5 - TRBV5-3 - CARSPTVYSNQPQHF TGTGCCAGAAGCCCGACAGTCTATAGCAATCAGCCCCAGCATTTT
TRBJ2-3 - TRBV15 TRBD2 CATSRAPLAGATDTQYF TGTGCCACCAGCAGAGCACCTCTAGCGGGAGCCACAGATACGCAGTATTTT
TRBJ2-5 - TRBV29-1 - CSVASPRLTQETQYF TGCAGCGTTGCAAGCCCACGACTCACCCAAGAGACCCAGTACTTC
TRBJ2-5 few TRBV5-1 TRBD2 CASRRGLAGGQRETQYF TGCGCCAGCAGACGGGGACTAGCGGGGGGGCAGCGAGAGACCCAGTACTTC
TRBJ1-1 few TRBV5-1 - CASSKDSQNTEAFF TGCGCCAGCTCAAAAGACAGCCAGAACACTGAAGCTTTCTTT
TRBJ2-7 - TRBV15 - CATSRDNYEQYF TGTGCCACCAGCCGGGACAACTACGAGCAGTACTTC
TRBJ2-3 once TRBV15 TRBD1 CATSRRGQGFTDTQYF TGTGCCACCAGCAGACGGGGACAGGGCTTCACAGATACGCAGTATTTT
TRBJ1-2 - TRBV7-9 - CASSGRGVDYGYTF TGTGCCAGCAGCGGCCGGGGTGTCGACTATGGCTACACCTTC